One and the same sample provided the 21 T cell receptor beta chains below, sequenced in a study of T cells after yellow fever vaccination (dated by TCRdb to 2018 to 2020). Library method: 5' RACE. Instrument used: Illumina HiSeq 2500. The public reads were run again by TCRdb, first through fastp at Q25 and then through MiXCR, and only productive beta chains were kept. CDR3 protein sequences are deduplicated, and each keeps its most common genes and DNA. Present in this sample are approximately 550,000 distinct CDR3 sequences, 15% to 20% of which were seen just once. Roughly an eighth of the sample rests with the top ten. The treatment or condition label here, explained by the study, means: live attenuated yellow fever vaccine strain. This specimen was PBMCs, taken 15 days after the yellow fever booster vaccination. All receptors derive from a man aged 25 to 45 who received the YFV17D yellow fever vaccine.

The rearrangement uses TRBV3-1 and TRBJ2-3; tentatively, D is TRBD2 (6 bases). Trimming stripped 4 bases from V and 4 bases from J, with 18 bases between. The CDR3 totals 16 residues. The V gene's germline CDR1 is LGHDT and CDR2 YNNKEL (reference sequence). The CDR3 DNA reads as TGTGCCAGCAGCCCGTTCCGGGGGATCTCACCAGATACGCAGTATTTT. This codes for CASSPFRGISPDTQYF.

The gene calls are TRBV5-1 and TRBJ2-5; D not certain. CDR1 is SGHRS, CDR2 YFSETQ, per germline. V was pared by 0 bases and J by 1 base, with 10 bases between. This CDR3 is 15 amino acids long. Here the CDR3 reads CASSLVVAFQETQYF. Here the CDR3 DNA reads TGCGCCAGCAGCTTGGTTGTCGCCTTCCAAGAGACCCAGTACTTC. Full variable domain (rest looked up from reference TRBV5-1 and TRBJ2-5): KAGVTQTPRYLIKTRGQQVTLSCSPISGHRSVSWYQQTPGQGLQFLFEYFSETQRNKGNFPGRFSGRQFSNSRSEMNVSTLELGDSALYLCASSLVVAFQETQYFGPGTRLLVL.

Written as DNA, the CDR3 is TGCAGTGCTGTACTAGCGGGGGACGCCCAACGTTACGAGCAGTACTTC. Translating gives CSAVLAGDAQRYEQYF. The V call is TRBV20-1, the J call TRBJ2-7; 11 nucleotides line up with TRBD2. This CDR3 is built from 16 residues. V was clipped by 5 bases and J by 4 bases; unmatched bases: 13. Germline loops: CDR1 DFQATT, CDR2 SNEGSKA (reference sequence).

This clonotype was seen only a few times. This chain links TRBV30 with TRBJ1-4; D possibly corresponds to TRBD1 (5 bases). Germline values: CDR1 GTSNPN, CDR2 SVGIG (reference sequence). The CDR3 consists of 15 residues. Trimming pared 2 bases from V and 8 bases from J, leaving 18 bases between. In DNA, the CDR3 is TGTGCCTGGAGTCTCCAATGGGGGACTGGCGAAAAACTGTTTTTT. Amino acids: CAWSLQWGTGEKLFF.

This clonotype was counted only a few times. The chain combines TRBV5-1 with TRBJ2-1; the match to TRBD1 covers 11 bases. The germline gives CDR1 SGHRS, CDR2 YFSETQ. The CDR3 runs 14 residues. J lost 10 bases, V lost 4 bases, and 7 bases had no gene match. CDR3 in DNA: TGCGCCAGCAGCCTCGGGACAGGGGGTCGAGAGCAGTTCTTC. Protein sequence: CASSLGTGGREQFF.

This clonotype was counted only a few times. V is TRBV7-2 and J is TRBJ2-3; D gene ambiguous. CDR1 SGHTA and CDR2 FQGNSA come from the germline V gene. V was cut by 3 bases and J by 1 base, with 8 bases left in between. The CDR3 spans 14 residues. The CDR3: CASSFGYGTDTQYF. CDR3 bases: TGTGCCAGCAGCTTTGGTTATGGCACAGATACGCAGTATTTT. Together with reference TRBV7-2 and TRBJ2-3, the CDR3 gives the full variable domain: GAGVSQSPSNKVTEKGKDVELRCDPISGHTALYWYRQSLGQGLEFLIYFQGNSAPDKSGLPSDRFSAERTGGSVSTLTIQRTQQEDSAVYLCASSFGYGTDTQYFGPGTRLTVL.

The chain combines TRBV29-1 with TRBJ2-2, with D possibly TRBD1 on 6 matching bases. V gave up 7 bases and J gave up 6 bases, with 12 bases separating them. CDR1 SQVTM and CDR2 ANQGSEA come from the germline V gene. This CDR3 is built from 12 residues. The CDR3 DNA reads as TGCAGCGCAACAGGGTTCCCCGGGGAGCTGTTTTTT. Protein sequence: CSATGFPGELFF.

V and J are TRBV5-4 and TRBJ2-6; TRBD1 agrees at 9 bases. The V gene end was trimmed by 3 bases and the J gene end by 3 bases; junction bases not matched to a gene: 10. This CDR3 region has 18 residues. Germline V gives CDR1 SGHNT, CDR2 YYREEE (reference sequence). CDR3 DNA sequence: TGTGCCAGCAGCTCCTATACTGGGACAGGGAATGGGGCCAACGTCCTGACTTTC. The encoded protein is CASSSYTGTGNGANVLTF.

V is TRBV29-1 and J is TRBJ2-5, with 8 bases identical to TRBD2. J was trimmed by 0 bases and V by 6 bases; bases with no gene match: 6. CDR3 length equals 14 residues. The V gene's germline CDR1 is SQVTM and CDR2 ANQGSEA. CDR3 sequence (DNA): TGCAGCGTAGTACGACTAGCGAACCAAGAGACCCAGTACTTC. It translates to CSVVRLANQETQYF. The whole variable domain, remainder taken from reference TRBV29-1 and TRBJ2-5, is SAVISQKPSRDICQRGTSLTIQCQVDSQVTMMFWYRQQPGQSLTLIATANQGSEATYESGFVIDKFPISRPNLTFSTLTVSNMSPEDSSIYLCSVVRLANQETQYFGPGTRLLVL.

CDR3 residues: CSVQGTGTGELFF. DNA of the CDR3: TGCAGCGTGCAGGGGACTGGAACCGGGGAGCTGTTTTTT. The chain is built from TRBV29-1 and TRBJ2-2; D tentatively reads TRBD1 or TRBD2 (6 bases each). Deletions cut 6 bases from V and 5 bases from J, with 13 bases between. CDR1 SQVTM and CDR2 ANQGSEA come from the germline V gene. The CDR3 loop spans 13 amino acids.

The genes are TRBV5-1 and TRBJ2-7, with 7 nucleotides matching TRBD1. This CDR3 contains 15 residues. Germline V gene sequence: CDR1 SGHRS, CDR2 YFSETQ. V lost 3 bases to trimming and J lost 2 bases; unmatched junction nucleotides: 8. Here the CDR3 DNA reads TGCGCCAGCAGCTCCTCGACAGGGTGGACCTACGAGCAGTACTTC. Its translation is CASSSSTGWTYEQYF. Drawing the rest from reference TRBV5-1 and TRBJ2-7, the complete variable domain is KAGVTQTPRYLIKTRGQQVTLSCSPISGHRSVSWYQQTPGQGLQFLFEYFSETQRNKGNFPGRFSGRQFSNSRSEMNVSTLELGDSALYLCASSSSTGWTYEQYFGPGTRLTVT.

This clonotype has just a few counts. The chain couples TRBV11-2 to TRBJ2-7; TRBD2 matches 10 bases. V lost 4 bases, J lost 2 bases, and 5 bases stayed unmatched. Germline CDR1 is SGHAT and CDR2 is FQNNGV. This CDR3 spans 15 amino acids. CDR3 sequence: CASSSPGLATYEQYF. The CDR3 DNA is TGTGCCAGCAGCTCCCCGGGACTAGCGACCTACGAGCAGTACTTC. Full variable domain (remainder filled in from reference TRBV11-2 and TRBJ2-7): EAGVAQSPRYKIIEKRQSVAFWCNPISGHATLYWYQQILGQGPKLLIQFQNNGVVDDSQLPKDRFSAERLKGVDSTLKIQPAKLEDSAVYLCASSSPGLATYEQYFGPGTRLTVT.

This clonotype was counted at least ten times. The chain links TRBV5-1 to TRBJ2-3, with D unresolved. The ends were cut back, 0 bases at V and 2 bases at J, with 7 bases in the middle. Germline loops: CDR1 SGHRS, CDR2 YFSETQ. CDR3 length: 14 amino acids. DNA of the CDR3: TGCGCCAGCAGCTTGGGAGGCATCACAGATACGCAGTATTTT. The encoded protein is CASSLGGITDTQYF.

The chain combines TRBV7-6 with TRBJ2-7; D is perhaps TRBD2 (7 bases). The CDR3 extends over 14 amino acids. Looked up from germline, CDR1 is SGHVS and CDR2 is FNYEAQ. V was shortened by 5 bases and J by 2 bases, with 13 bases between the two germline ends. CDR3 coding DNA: TGTGCCAGCAGCGAGGGGGGGGCCCCCTACGAGCAGTACTTC. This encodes CASSEGGAPYEQYF.

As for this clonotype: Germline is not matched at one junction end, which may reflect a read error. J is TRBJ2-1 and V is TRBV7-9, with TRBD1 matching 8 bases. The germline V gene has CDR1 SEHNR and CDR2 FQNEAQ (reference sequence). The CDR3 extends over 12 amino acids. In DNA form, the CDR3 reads TGTGCCACGGAGAGAACGGGACAGGAGGTGCTCTTC. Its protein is CATERTGQEVLF.

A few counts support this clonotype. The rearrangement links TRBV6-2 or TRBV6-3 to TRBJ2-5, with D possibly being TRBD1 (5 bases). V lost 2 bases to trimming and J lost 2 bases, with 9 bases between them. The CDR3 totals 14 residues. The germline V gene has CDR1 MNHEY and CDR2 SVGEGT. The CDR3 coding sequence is TGTGCCAGCAGTTACGTGACAGCTCAAGAGACCCAGTACTTC. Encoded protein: CASSYVTAQETQYF.

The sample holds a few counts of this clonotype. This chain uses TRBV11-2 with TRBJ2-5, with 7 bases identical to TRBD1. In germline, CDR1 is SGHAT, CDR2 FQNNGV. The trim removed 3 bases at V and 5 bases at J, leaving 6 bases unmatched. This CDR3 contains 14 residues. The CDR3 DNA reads TGTGCCAGCAGCTTTTTGAGGGGGCCCGAGACCCAGTACTTC. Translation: CASSFLRGPETQYF.

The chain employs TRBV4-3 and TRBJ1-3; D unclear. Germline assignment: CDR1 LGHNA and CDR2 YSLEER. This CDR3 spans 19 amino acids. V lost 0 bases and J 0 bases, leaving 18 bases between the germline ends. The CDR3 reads CASSQETLGSGYSGNTIYF. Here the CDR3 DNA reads TGCGCCAGCAGCCAAGAGACACTTGGTTCGGGTTACTCTGGAAACACCATATATTTT.

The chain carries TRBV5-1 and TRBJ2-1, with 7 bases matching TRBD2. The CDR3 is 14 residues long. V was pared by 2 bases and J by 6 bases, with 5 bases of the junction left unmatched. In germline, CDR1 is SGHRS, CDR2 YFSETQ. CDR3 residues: CASSFGTTFNEQFF. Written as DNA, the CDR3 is TGCGCCAGCAGCTTTGGGACTACCTTCAATGAGCAGTTCTTC. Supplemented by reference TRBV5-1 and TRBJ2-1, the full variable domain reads KAGVTQTPRYLIKTRGQQVTLSCSPISGHRSVSWYQQTPGQGLQFLFEYFSETQRNKGNFPGRFSGRQFSNSRSEMNVSTLELGDSALYLCASSFGTTFNEQFFGPGTRLTVL.

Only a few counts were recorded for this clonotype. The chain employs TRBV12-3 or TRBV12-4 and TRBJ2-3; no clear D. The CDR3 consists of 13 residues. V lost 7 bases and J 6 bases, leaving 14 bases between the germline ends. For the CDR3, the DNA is TGTGCCAGCAAATTAAATACGCCCGATACGCAGTATTTT. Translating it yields CASKLNTPDTQYF.

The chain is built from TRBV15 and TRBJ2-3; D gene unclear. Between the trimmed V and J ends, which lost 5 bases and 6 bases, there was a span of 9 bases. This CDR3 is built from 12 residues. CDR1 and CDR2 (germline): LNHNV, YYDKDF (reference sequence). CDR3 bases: TGTGCCACCAGCCGCCAAAGGGATACGCAGTATTTT. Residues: CATSRQRDTQYF.